This is a list of T cell receptor beta chains from one sample in a study of early T cells in non-severe SARS-CoV-2 infection. Using its own MiXCR run on the 5' RACE reads, TCRdb lists one record per CDR3 protein. This table has about 59,000 distinct CDR3 sequences, roughly an eighth appearing once. The source was whole blood, collected at baseline. The receptors were gathered from an adult who was a healthcare worker with PCR-confirmed SARS-CoV-2 infection or an uninfected control (not recorded which). Each CDR3 is given with its conserved first and last residue. The D gene is left open where the match is weak. Only some rows state a clone size, as once, few, many or a class for expanded clones.

TRBV7-8,few,TRBJ2-4,.,CASSPLKNIQYF,TGTGCCAGCAGCCCCCTCAAAAACATTCAGTACTTC
TRBV11-3,few,TRBJ2-1,TRBD1,CASSRDREGSEQFF,TGTGCCAGCAGCCGGGACAGGGAAGGGAGTGAGCAGTTCTTC
TRBV6-2/TRBV6-3,medium-sized,TRBJ2-7,.,CASSYSDLGPYSYEQYF,TGTGCCAGCAGTTACTCGGATTTAGGCCCATACTCCTACGAGCAGTACTTC
TRBV3-1,many,TRBJ2-2,TRBD1,CASSQGQGVRTGELFF,TGTGCCAGCAGCCAAGGACAGGGGGTTCGCACCGGGGAGCTGTTTTTT
TRBV11-2,.,TRBJ2-3,.,CASRFYGRDTQYF,TGTGCCAGCAGGTTTTACGGTCGCGATACGCAGTATTTT
TRBV5-1,few,TRBJ2-4,.,CASSSEGTGKNIQYF,TGCGCCAGCAGCTCGGAGGGGACGGGCAAAAACATTCAGTACTTC
TRBV7-9,.,TRBJ2-7,.,CASSLRQSYEQYF,TGTGCCAGCAGCTTACGACAGAGCTACGAGCAGTACTTC
TRBV6-6,.,TRBJ1-2,.,CASSSGTEVIYGYTF,TGTGCCAGCAGTTCCGGGACGGAAGTAATCTATGGCTACACCTTC
TRBV4-2,.,TRBJ1-1,TRBD1,CASQGVVNTEAFF,TGTGCCAGCCAGGGGGTGGTGAACACTGAAGCTTTCTTT
TRBV19,.,TRBJ2-2,TRBD1,CASSTGQVNTGELFF,TGTGCCAGTAGTACGGGACAGGTGAACACCGGGGAGCTGTTTTTT
TRBV7-3,.,TRBJ2-1,.,CASSLRGYDEQFF,TGTGCCAGCAGCCTGAGGGGCTACGATGAGCAGTTCTTC
TRBV7-2,.,TRBJ2-3,TRBD1,CASSLRQGQRTDTQYF,TGTGCCAGCAGCCTGCGACAGGGTCAACGAACAGATACGCAGTATTTT
TRBV11-2,.,TRBJ1-3,.,CASSWPVGNTIYF,TGTGCCAGCAGCTGGCCCGTTGGCAACACCATATATTTT
TRBV11-1,.,TRBJ2-3,.,CASSLRITDTQYF,TGTGCCAGCAGCCTGAGGATCACAGATACGCAGTATTTT
TRBV6-6,many,TRBJ2-5,.,CASSYFGVAGNLETQYF,TGTGCCAGCAGTTACTTCGGTGTCGCGGGGAATCTAGAGACCCAGTACTTC
TRBV9,many,TRBJ2-7,.,CASSVEEGYYEQYF,TGTGCCAGCAGCGTAGAAGAGGGGTATTACGAGCAGTACTTC
TRBV3-1,.,TRBJ1-5,.,CASSQDQGSNQPQHF,TGTGCCAGCAGCCAAGACCAGGGCTCAAATCAGCCCCAGCATTTT
TRBV30,few,TRBJ2-1,TRBD2,CAWRTSRTSGSNEQFF,TGTGCCTGGAGGACAAGTCGGACTAGCGGGAGTAATGAGCAGTTCTTC
TRBV19,many,TRBJ2-5,TRBD2,CASSISSGRVPNQYF,TGTGCCAGTAGTATATCTAGCGGGAGGGTCCCAAACCAGTACTTC
TRBV14,many,TRBJ2-1,.,CASSPYGGSYNEQFF,TGTGCCAGCAGCCCCTACGGGGGCTCCTACAATGAGCAGTTCTTC
TRBV28,many,TRBJ1-4,TRBD1,CATRQGFEKLFF,TGTGCCACCCGACAGGGGTTTGAAAAACTGTTTTTT
TRBV12-3/TRBV12-4,.,TRBJ2-3,TRBD2,CASSPQVGRRADTQYF,TGTGCCAGCAGTCCCCAGGTCGGGAGGAGGGCAGATACGCAGTATTTT
TRBV5-1,many,TRBJ2-7,TRBD1,CASTPWTGEYEQYF,TGCGCCAGCACCCCCTGGACAGGGGAATACGAGCAGTACTTC
TRBV19,.,TRBJ2-5,TRBD2,CAIAASGALQETQYF,TGTGCCATCGCGGCTAGCGGGGCCCTCCAAGAGACCCAGTACTTC
TRBV28,.,TRBJ2-3,.,CATHLGRADTQYF,TGTGCCACACACCTAGGGCGCGCAGATACGCAGTATTTT
TRBV7-9,many,TRBJ2-2,TRBD1,CASSLGTETGELFF,TGTGCCAGCAGCCTGGGGACAGAAACCGGGGAGCTGTTTTTT
TRBV12-5,many,TRBJ2-1,TRBD2,CASGRSGGNYNEQFF,TGTGCTAGTGGGCGTAGCGGGGGTAACTACAATGAGCAGTTCTTC
TRBV5-5,few,TRBJ1-6,.,CASSLTENSPLHF,TGTGCCAGCAGCTTGACTGAGAATTCACCCCTCCACTTT
TRBV5-6,few,TRBJ2-7,TRBD1,CASWDRVSYEQYF,TGTGCCAGCTGGGACAGGGTTTCCTACGAGCAGTACTTC
TRBV28,.,TRBJ2-4,.,CASSSPGKNIQYF,TGTGCCAGCAGTTCCCCGGGCAAAAACATTCAGTACTTC
TRBV28,.,TRBJ2-3,.,CASSFDWGTDTQYF,TGTGCCAGCAGTTTTGATTGGGGCACAGATACGCAGTATTTT